The T cell receptor beta chain described here comes from a study of blood T cells in healthy people across ages. The authors ran a second PCR of 7 to 11 cycles using a sample-barcoded 5' primer and a J-beta primer mix. TCRdb re-called the 5' RACE reads with MiXCR, one entry per CDR3 protein. Here the sample spans hundreds of thousands of distinct CDR3 sequences, more than 25% being singletons. Samples each yielded at least 6 micrograms of total RNA. Study-wide results and caveats: Older age coincided with a roughly linear decline in TCR beta diversity per million T cells.

The length of the CDR3 is 12 residues. V dropped 9 bases and J dropped 5 bases, with 10 bases sitting between them. Germline CDR1 reads KGHDR; CDR2 reads SFDVKD. Concerning this clonotype: Its antigen remains unidentified.

The TCR sequence derives from a woman at least 80 years old in good health. This chain uses TRBV24-1 with TRBJ2-1; possibly TRBD1 for D (6 bases). Sequenced: blood. CDR3 nucleotides: TGTGCCACCGGACAGTTAAACAATGAGCAGTTCTTC. Amino acid sequence: CATGQLNNEQFF.